The 15 T cell receptor beta chains presented below share a single source sample, sequenced in a study of blood T cell repertoires in COVID-19. Repertoires were generated with immunoSEQ multiplex PCR, while TCRdb's copy carries only in-frame clones and drops some. The data hold approximately 290,000 clones, with nearly 90% observed a single time. Sequences were obtained from PBMCs or T cells enriched from blood (not recorded which). The source of these receptors is a woman aged 18-30 years with acute COVID-19.

The chain recombines TRBV19 with TRBJ2-7; unclear D gene. Trimming took off 5 bases at V and 4 bases at J, with 15 bases between the two ends. The CDR3 has 14 amino acids. Germline CDR1 and CDR2: LNHDA and SQIVND (reference sequence). The CDR3 sequence: CASSVPGYLYEQYF. DNA for the CDR3: TGTGCCAGTAGTGTACCCGGGTACCTATACGAGCAGTACTTC. The variable domain in full, with the rest retrieved from reference TRBV19 and TRBJ2-7, is DGGITQSPKYLFRKEGQNVTLSCEQNLNHDAMYWYRQDPGQGLRLIYYSQIVNDFQKGDIAEGYSVSREKKESFPLTVTSAQKNPTAFYLCASSVPGYLYEQYFGPGTRLTVT.

Only one count was recorded for this clone. The chain uses TRBV24-1 and TRBJ2-7, with 7 bases identical to TRBD2. This CDR3 has 13 residues. J gave up 5 bases and V 5 bases, and 5 bases lay outside the gene matches. Germline V CDR1 and CDR2: KGHDR, SFDVKD. For the CDR3, the DNA is TGTGCCACCAGTGCTAGCGGTGGCCACGAGCAGTACTTC. It encodes CATSASGGHEQYF.

The chain carries TRBV27 and TRBJ1-3; D gene unclear. Germline CDR1 MNHEY, CDR2 SMNVEV (reference sequence). The CDR3 is 15 amino acids. V lost 4 bases and J 9 bases, leaving 19 bases between the germline ends. CDR3 residues: CASSSNSVRLGTIYF. In DNA form, the CDR3 reads TGTGCCAGCAGTTCAAACAGTGTCAGACTAGGCACCATATATTTT.

This chain joins TRBV23-1 and TRBJ2-2; possibly TRBD2 for D (6 bases). TRBV23-1 has ORF status, its function being uncertain. V gave up 4 bases and J gave up 2 bases, with 8 bases separating them. This CDR3 comprises 14 residues. The CDR3 spells CASSRRGNTGELFF. In nucleotides, the CDR3 is TGCGCCAGCAGTCGGAGGGGAAACACCGGGGAGCTGTTTTTT.

A single count supports this clone. The junction departs from germline at one end; a sequencing error may be responsible. The rearrangement links TRBV7-7 to TRBJ2-1; D is unclear. Germline V lookup: CDR1 SSHAT, CDR2 FNYEAQ (reference sequence). There are 16 residues in the CDR3. CDR3: CASSLNPASSYNEQFF. CDR3 nucleotide sequence: TGTGCTAGCAGCCTGAACCCAGCTAGCTCCTACAATGAGCAGTTCTTC.

The genes are TRBV5-4 and TRBJ2-5; a possible D gene is TRBD2 (5 bases). CDR3 length: 14 residues. The V end was cut by 0 bases, the J end by 6 bases, with 12 bases between. The germline gives CDR1 SGHNT, CDR2 YYREEE (reference sequence). The CDR3 loop is CASSLERARKTQYF. The CDR3 nucleotides read TGTGCCAGCAGCTTGGAGAGGGCTCGAAAGACCCAGTACTTC.

This sequence joins TRBV30 and TRBJ2-5, with 14 bases fitting TRBD2. This CDR3 has 15 amino acids. After removal of 1 base from V and 4 bases from J, the junction contained 2 bases not matched to a gene. Germline V lookup: CDR1 GTSNPN, CDR2 SVGIG (reference sequence). The CDR3 DNA reads as TGTGCCTGGAGTGAGGGACTAGCGGGAGCAGAGACCCAGTACTTC. It specifies CAWSEGLAGAETQYF.

Notes on this clone: Its ends do not fully match the called genes, so a read error is possible. The J gene is TRBJ1-1, the V gene TRBV7-7; possibly TRBD1 for D (5 bases). This CDR3 has 15 residues. CDR1 and CDR2 from the germline V gene are SSHAT and FNYEAQ (reference sequence). The CDR3 protein is CASSLGELINTEAFF. Here the CDR3 DNA reads TGTGCTAGCAGCCTAGGGGAGCTTATCAACACTGAAGCTTTCTTT. Variable domain in full (rest from reference TRBV7-7 and TRBJ1-1): GAGVSQSPRYKVTKRGQDVTLRCDPISSHATLYWYQQALGQGPEFLTYFNYEAQPDKSGLPSDRFSAERPEGSISTLTIQRTEQRDSAMYRCASSLGELINTEAFFGQGTRLTVV.

This chain joins TRBV7-2 and TRBJ1-5, with 8 bases fitting TRBD1. This CDR3 has 14 residues. V shed 3 bases, J shed 7 bases, and the junction held 5 bases outside the gene matches. Germline V lookup: CDR1 SGHTA, CDR2 FQGNSA. The chain's CDR3 is CASSFWTGQQPQHF. The CDR3 DNA sequence: TGTGCCAGCAGCTTTTGGACAGGGCAACAGCCCCAGCATTTT.

V gene TRBV28 combines with J gene TRBJ2-7; possibly TRBD1 for D (6 bases). This CDR3 is 15 amino acids long. Germline V lookup: CDR1 MDHEN, CDR2 SYDVKM. Trimming removed 5 bases from V and 5 bases from J, with 19 bases in between. The CDR3 loop reads CASSLGAQGTHEQYF. CDR3 sequence (DNA): TGTGCCAGCAGTCTGGGGGCGCAGGGAACCCACGAGCAGTACTTC.

The rearrangement links TRBV27 to TRBJ2-5; D remains unclear. Trimming cost V 4 bases and J 2 bases, with 11 bases left between them. Germline V gene sequence: CDR1 MNHEY, CDR2 SMNVEV (reference sequence). CDR3 length: 14 amino acids. This CDR3 is CASSWNAGQETQYF. The CDR3 DNA sequence: TGTGCCAGCAGTTGGAACGCAGGACAAGAGACCCAGTACTTC.

V usage is TRBV3-1 (or the pseudogene TRBV3-2) and J usage is TRBJ1-4; D gene ambiguous. Germline-derived CDR1 and CDR2 are LGHDT and YNNKEL (reference sequence). The CDR3 runs 14 residues. The V and J ends lost 2 bases and 6 bases respectively, with 10 bases between them. The CDR3 DNA reads as TGTGCCAGCAGCCAACCGAGTTACCATGAAAAACTGTTTTTT. Translating gives CASSQPSYHEKLFF.

This clone was detected only once. The rearrangement joins TRBV7-9 to TRBJ1-6; D remains ambiguous. CDR3 length: 19 residues. The germline CDR1 and CDR2 sequences are SEHNR and FQNEAQ (reference sequence). V lost 0 bases to trimming and J lost 0 bases, with 15 bases between them. CDR3 amino acids: CASSLAYGTASSYNSPLHF. Written as DNA, the CDR3 is TGTGCCAGCAGCTTAGCCTACGGAACAGCAAGCTCCTATAATTCACCCCTCCACTTT.

The chain recombines TRBV28 with TRBJ2-1; a weak D match, TRBD2 (5 bases). Trimming left V 7 bases short and J 1 base short, with 11 bases between. The CDR3 loop spans 14 amino acids. Germline CDR1 is MDHEN and CDR2 is SYDVKM. The DNA for the CDR3 is TGTGCCAGCACCGGGGTCAGTTCCTACAATGAGCAGTTCTTC. Its protein product is CASTGVSSYNEQFF.

The J gene is TRBJ2-3, the V gene TRBV13, with TRBD2 matching over 8 bases. J gave up 0 bases and V 5 bases, and 7 bases lay outside the gene matches. Germline V lookup: CDR1 PRHDT, CDR2 FYEKMQ (reference sequence). The CDR3 covers 16 residues. In DNA form, the CDR3 reads TGTGCCAGCAGCACGACTAGCGATGCTAGCACAGATACGCAGTATTTT. This encodes CASSTTSDASTDTQYF.